This TCR beta chain was sequenced in a study of T-cell reconstitution after alpha-beta-depleted transplantation in children. Notes on the study in general: Several patients had high TCRbeta diversity at day 60; it came from surviving recipient T cells and thymic progenitors. Among T cells one year after transplant, newly produced cells accounted for most counts and diversity. Reports say that about two months after transplant, the alpha-beta T cells came out of several hundred graft clones that had expanded.

Construction of the TCRbeta library involved unique molecular identifiers. TCRdb itself ran the PCR reads through MiXCR, one entry per CDR3 protein. The sample consists of some 450,000 distinct CDR3 sequences, approximately 41% of them appearing once. This clonotype was observed at least ten times. Its antigen is currently unknown. The V end was cut by 0 bases, the J end by 4 bases, with 10 bases between. The CDR3 has 15 residues. In germline, CDR1 is SGHDN, CDR2 FVKESK. The sample here was PBMCs, taken before TCRalphabeta/CD19-depleted stem cell transplant. This sequence originates from a girl aged 2-10 years with aplastic anemia, due to receive a stem cell transplant. This chain uses TRBV14 with TRBJ2-1, with a weak D call TRBD1 (6 bases). The CDR3 sequence is CASSQDWTDYNEQFF. The CDR3 DNA reads TGTGCCAGCAGCCAAGATTGGACAGATTACAATGAGCAGTTCTTC.